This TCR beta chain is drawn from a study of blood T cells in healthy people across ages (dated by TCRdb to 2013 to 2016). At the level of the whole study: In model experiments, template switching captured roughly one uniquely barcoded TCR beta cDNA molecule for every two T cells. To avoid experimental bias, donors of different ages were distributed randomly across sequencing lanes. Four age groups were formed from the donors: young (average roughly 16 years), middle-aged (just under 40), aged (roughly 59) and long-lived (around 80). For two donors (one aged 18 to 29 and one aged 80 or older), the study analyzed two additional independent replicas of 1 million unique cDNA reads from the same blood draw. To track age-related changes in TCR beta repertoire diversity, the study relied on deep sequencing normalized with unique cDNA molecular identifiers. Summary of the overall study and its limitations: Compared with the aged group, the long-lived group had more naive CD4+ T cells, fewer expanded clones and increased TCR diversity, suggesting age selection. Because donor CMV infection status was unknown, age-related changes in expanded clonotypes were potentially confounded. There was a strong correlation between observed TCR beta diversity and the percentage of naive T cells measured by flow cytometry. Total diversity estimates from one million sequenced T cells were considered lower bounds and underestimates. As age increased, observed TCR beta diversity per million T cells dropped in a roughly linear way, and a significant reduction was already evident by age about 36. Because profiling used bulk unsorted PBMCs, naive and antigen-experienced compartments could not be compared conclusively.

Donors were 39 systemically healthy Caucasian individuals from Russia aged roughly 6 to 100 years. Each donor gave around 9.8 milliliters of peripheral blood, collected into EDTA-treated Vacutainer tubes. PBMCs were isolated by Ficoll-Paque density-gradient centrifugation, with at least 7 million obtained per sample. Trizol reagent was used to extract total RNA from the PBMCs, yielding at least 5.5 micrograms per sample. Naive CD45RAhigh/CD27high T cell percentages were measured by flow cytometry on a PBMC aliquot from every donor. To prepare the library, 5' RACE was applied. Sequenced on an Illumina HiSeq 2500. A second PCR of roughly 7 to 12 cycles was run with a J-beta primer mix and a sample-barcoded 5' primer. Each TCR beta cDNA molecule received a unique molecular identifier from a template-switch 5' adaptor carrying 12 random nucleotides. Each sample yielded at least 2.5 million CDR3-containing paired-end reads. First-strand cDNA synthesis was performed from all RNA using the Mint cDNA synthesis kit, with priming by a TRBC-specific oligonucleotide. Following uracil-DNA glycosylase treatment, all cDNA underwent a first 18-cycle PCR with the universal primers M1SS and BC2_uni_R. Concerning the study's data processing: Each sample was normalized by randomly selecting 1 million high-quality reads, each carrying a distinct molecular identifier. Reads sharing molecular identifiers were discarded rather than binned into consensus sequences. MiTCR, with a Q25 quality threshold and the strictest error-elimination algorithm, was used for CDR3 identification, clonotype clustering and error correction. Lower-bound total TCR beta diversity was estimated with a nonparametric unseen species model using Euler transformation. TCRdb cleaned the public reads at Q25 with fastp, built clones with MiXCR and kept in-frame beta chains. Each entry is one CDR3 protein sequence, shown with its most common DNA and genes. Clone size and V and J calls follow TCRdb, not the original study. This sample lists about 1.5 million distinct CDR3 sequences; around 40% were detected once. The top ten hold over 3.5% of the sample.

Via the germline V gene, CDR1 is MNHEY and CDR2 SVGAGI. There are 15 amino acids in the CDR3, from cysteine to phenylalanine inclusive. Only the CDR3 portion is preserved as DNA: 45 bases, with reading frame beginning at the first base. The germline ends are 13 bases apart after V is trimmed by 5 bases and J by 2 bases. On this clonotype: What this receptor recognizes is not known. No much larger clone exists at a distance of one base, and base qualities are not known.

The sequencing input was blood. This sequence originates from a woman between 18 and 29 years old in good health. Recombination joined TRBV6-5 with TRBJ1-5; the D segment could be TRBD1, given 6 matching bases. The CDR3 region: CASSARTEGNQPQHF. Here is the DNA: TGTGCCAGCAGTGCTAGGACAGAGGGCAATCAGCCCCAGCATTTT.